A single sample gave rise to the 13 T cell receptor beta chains below, sequenced in a study of CXCR3-negative and CXCR3-positive naive CD8 T cells. Antigens of these TCRs are unknown. 5' RACE with UMI labels generated the TRB cDNA libraries. TCRdb re-analyzed the 5' RACE reads; it lists each CDR3 protein once, without DNA. This sample lists about 120,000 distinct CDR3 sequences; its ten largest clones have around 0.36%. Whole-study results and caveats: Compared with CXCR3-negative naive cells, CXCR3-positive naive cells showed more hydrophobic TRB CDR3s.

Sequenced: naive CXCR3+ CD8+ T cells from blood. Subset noted: CD45RO-CCR7+CD27+CD95- naive CD8+ T cells expressing CXCR3 (TNR3+). Receptors were obtained from a human donor in good health. Some clones in this sample may be carry-over from other donors' samples.

The chain links TRBV4-3 to TRBJ2-1; TCRdb picks TRBD2, but there is no DNA to check that call. This CDR3 has 18 amino acids. The germline gives CDR1 LGHNA, CDR2 YSLEER. CDR3 in amino acids: CASSQDRVLAGIYNEQFF.

The chain carries TRBV29-1 and TRBJ2-6. The CDR3 consists of 14 residues. The germline gives CDR1 SQVTM, CDR2 ANQGSEA. The CDR3 region is CSVEGDSGANVLTF.

The chain is built from TRBV28 and TRBJ2-1. The CDR3 totals 14 residues. Germline loops: CDR1 MDHEN, CDR2 SYDVKM. CDR3 loop: CASSLNGPYNEQFF. Full variable domain (missing parts from reference TRBV28 and TRBJ2-1): DVKVTQSSRYLVKRTGEKVFLECVQDMDHENMFWYRQDPGLGLRLIYFSYDVKMKEKGDIPEGYSVSREKKERFSLILESASTNQTSMYLCASSLNGPYNEQFFGPGTRLTVL.

This sequence joins TRBV12-3 or TRBV12-4 and TRBJ2-7. The CDR3 spans 13 residues. CDR3 amino acids: CASSLGGNHEQYF.

The chain couples TRBV7-2 to TRBJ2-3; without DNA, the TCRdb call of TRBD2 cannot be checked. Per the germline V gene, CDR1 is SGHTA and CDR2 is FQGNSA. The CDR3 extends over 16 amino acids. This CDR3 reads CASSSSAGGVTDTQYF.

The gene calls are TRBV15 and TRBJ2-1; TCRdb indicates TRBD2, and absent DNA this call remains unverified. Germline lookup yields CDR1 LNHNV and CDR2 YYDKDF (reference sequence). The CDR3 is 21 residues long. The CDR3 loop reads CATSRDLDTSGRTSSYNEQFF.

The V call is TRBV4-1, the J call TRBJ2-1; as DNA is missing, the TRBD2 call by TCRdb cannot be tested. The CDR3 has 18 residues. Germline CDR1 MGHRA, CDR2 YSYEKL. Here the CDR3 reads CASSQHILAGVYYNEQFF.

The J gene is TRBJ2-7, the V gene TRBV5-1; checking the TCRdb D call of TRBD1 is not possible without DNA. The CDR3 sequence is 14 residues long. Germline V gene lookup returns CDR1 SGHRS and CDR2 YFSETQ. CDR3 protein: CASSLSTGYYEQYF.

The chain uses TRBV6-1 and TRBJ2-1. This CDR3 has 13 residues. The germline V gene has CDR1 MNHNS and CDR2 SASEGT. The CDR3: CASSEATYGEQFF.

Here the CDR3 reads CSVDNYDSGANVLTF. J is TRBJ2-6 and V is TRBV29-1. The CDR3 has 15 residues. Germline V gene sequence: CDR1 SQVTM, CDR2 ANQGSEA.

This rearrangement joins TRBV10-2 to TRBJ2-7. The germline CDR1 and CDR2 sequences are WSHSY and SAAADI. This CDR3 region has 13 residues. CDR3 sequence reads: CASRIDYNYEQYF.

The chain has TRBV10-3 and TRBJ2-7; without DNA, the TCRdb call of TRBD2 cannot be checked. Germline V gives CDR1 ENHRY, CDR2 SYGVKD. CDR3 length: 13 amino acids. CDR3 sequence: CAISPAGGNEQYF.

This chain uses TRBV2 with TRBJ2-1; the TCRdb call, TRBD2, lacks DNA for checking. Germline V gene lookup returns CDR1 SNHLY and CDR2 FYNNEI. The CDR3 loop spans 15 amino acids. The CDR3 protein is CASSPTSGRRNEQFF. The variable domain in full, completed from reference TRBV2 and TRBJ2-1, reads EPEVTQTPSHQVTQMGQEVILRCVPISNHLYFYWYRQILGQKVEFLVSFYNNEISEKSEIFDDQFSVERPDGSNFTLKIRSTKLEDSAMYFCASSPTSGRRNEQFFGPGTRLTVL.